Listed here are 26 T cell receptor beta chains from one sample, sequenced in a study of T cell responses to AZD1222 COVID-19 vaccine. Measured with immunoSEQ multiplex PCR; TCRdb has only the in-frame clones, and not every one. The sample holds about 140,000 clones, roughly 90% seen once. This specimen consisted of peripheral blood, obtained on day 0 of AZD1222 vaccination. The origin of the receptors is an adult in good health.

The CDR3 reads CASTSDRVKGYTF. CDR3 nucleotides: TGTGCCAGCACCAGCGACAGGGTCAAGGGCTACACCTTC. V is TRBV7-8 and J is TRBJ1-2, with 7 nucleotides matching TRBD1. Germline values: CDR1 SGHVS, CDR2 FQNEAQ. The CDR3 contains 13 residues. With V trimmed by 7 bases and J by 8 bases, 10 bases remained unmatched. The whole variable domain, remainder taken from reference TRBV7-8 and TRBJ1-2, is GAGVSQSPRYKVAKRGQDVALRCDPISGHVSLFWYQQALGQGPEFLTYFQNEAQLDKSGLPSDRFFAERPEGSVSTLKIQRTQQEDSAVYLCASTSDRVKGYTFGSGTRLTVV.

The rearrangement links TRBV18 to TRBJ2-2; D is possibly TRBD1 (5 bases). The V gene's germline CDR1 is KGHSH and CDR2 LQKENI. V shed 5 bases and J shed 1 base, with 14 bases lying between them. CDR3 length equals 16 residues. The chain's CDR3 is CASSALPQENTGELFF. The CDR3 region has the DNA TGTGCCAGCTCAGCCCTTCCACAGGAGAACACCGGGGAGCTGTTTTTT.

The CDR3 sequence: CASSQDLDGSYNEQFF. The CDR3 nucleotides are TGCGCCAGCAGCCAAGATCTCGACGGGAGCTACAATGAGCAGTTCTTC. The rearrangement joins TRBV4-3 to TRBJ2-1; tentatively, D is TRBD2 (6 bases). Looked up from germline, CDR1 is LGHNA and CDR2 is YSLEER. This CDR3 spans 16 amino acids. V was pared by 0 bases and J by 3 bases, with 12 bases between.

The rearrangement joins TRBV7-3 to TRBJ2-3; TRBD2 matches 10 bases. Looked up from germline, CDR1 is SGHTA and CDR2 is FQGTGA. The CDR3 is 17 amino acids. The V and J ends lost 0 bases and 6 bases, in that order; junction bases with no gene match: 9. CDR3 bases: TGTGCCAGCAGCTTAACGGACGCTAGCGGGAGAAGGGATACGCAGTATTTT. This gives the protein CASSLTDASGRRDTQYF.

The chain couples TRBV28 to TRBJ2-1, with D possibly being TRBD1 (5 bases). Germline V gene data show CDR1 as MDHEN and CDR2 as SYDVKM. The CDR3 consists of 13 residues. Trimming shortened V by 6 bases and J by 8 bases, and 14 bases separated the two germline ends. CDR3 amino acids: CASSIQVTDEQFF. CDR3 bases: TGTGCCAGCAGCATACAGGTAACCGATGAGCAGTTCTTC. Full variable domain (outside the CDR3, taken from reference TRBV28 and TRBJ2-1): DVKVTQSSRYLVKRTGEKVFLECVQDMDHENMFWYRQDPGLGLRLIYFSYDVKMKEKGDIPEGYSVSREKKERFSLILESASTNQTSMYLCASSIQVTDEQFFGPGTRLTVL.

This clone was detected many times. The V call is TRBV27, the J call TRBJ1-4; D not certain. Trimming removed 10 bases from V and 7 bases from J, with 16 bases in between. Germline values: CDR1 MNHEY, CDR2 SMNVEV (reference sequence). The CDR3 length is 13 residues. The CDR3 protein is CAISNEWTEKLFF. The DNA for the CDR3 is TGTGCCATCTCGAACGAGTGGACTGAAAAACTGTTTTTT.

This clone showed up just once. The gene calls are TRBV19 and TRBJ2-4; D perhaps matches TRBD2 (7 bases). Germline CDR1 LNHDA, CDR2 SQIVND (reference sequence). Trimming shortened V by 4 bases and J by 0 bases, and 22 bases separated the two germline ends. This CDR3 contains 19 residues. CDR3 residues: CASSTGLTGREGAKNIQYF. In DNA form, the CDR3 reads TGTGCCAGTAGTACGGGTCTTACAGGGAGGGAGGGAGCCAAAAACATTCAGTACTTC.

This rearrangement joins TRBV5-1 to TRBJ1-1, with TRBD1 identical over 10 bases. CDR1 and CDR2 from the germline V gene are SGHRS and YFSETQ. V lost 0 bases, J lost 4 bases, and 6 bases stayed unmatched. The CDR3 loop spans 16 amino acids. The CDR3 DNA reads as TGCGCCAGCAGCTTGGCCGCAGGGACAGGGGCCACTGAAGCTTTCTTT. Its translation: CASSLAAGTGATEAFF.

A single count supports this clone. The chain carries TRBV14 and TRBJ2-1, with TRBD1 matching 10 bases. Germline-derived CDR1 and CDR2 are SGHDN and FVKESK. After removal of 2 bases from V and 4 bases from J, the junction contained 14 bases not matched to a gene. The CDR3 extends over 19 amino acids. CDR3 sequence (DNA): TGTGCCAGCAGCCAACGGACAGGGGGACCTACCCGATCTTACAATGAGCAGTTCTTC. This codes for CASSQRTGGPTRSYNEQFF.

The chain employs TRBV12-5 and TRBJ1-5; the D is unclear. CDR3 length equals 14 residues. CDR1 is LGHNT and CDR2 is FRNRAP in the germline V gene. V was pared by 1 base and J by 4 bases, with 8 bases between. This CDR3 reads CASGLGPGNQPQHF. Written as DNA, the CDR3 is TGTGCTAGTGGTTTGGGCCCAGGTAATCAGCCCCAGCATTTT.

This chain joins TRBV5-1 and TRBJ2-7; 9 nucleotides match TRBD1. The V gene's germline CDR1 is SGHRS and CDR2 YFSETQ. The ends lost 1 base at V and 5 bases at J; junction bases unmatched: 7. The CDR3 runs to 15 residues. DNA for the CDR3: TGCGCCAGCAGCTTGTATCGGACAGGGGTAAACGAGCAGTACTTC. It encodes CASSLYRTGVNEQYF. The full variable domain, rest sourced from reference TRBV5-1 and TRBJ2-7, is KAGVTQTPRYLIKTRGQQVTLSCSPISGHRSVSWYQQTPGQGLQFLFEYFSETQRNKGNFPGRFSGRQFSNSRSEMNVSTLELGDSALYLCASSLYRTGVNEQYFGPGTRLTVT.

The chain employs TRBV6-5 and TRBJ2-5; D is undetermined. The CDR3 extends over 13 amino acids. Trimming pared 8 bases from V and 2 bases from J, leaving 12 bases between. CDR1 is MNHEY, CDR2 SVGAGI, per germline. CDR3 DNA: TGTGCCAGCGGGGTACGCGGTCAAGAGACCCAGTACTTC. Protein product: CASGVRGQETQYF.

The rearrangement joins TRBV5-6 to TRBJ2-2, with a possible D match to TRBD2 (5 bases). The CDR3 is 15 residues long. Trimming stripped 4 bases from V and 0 bases from J, with 10 bases between. Germline CDR1 and CDR2: SGHDT and YYEEEE. CDR3 sequence (DNA): TGTGCCAGCAGCGCGACTATGACGAACACCGGGGAGCTGTTTTTT. Protein sequence: CASSATMTNTGELFF.

The chain is built from TRBV4-1 and TRBJ1-3; D gene unclear. This CDR3 region has 13 residues. The germline V and J ends were trimmed by 6 bases and 0 bases, with 6 bases remaining between them. Germline V gene lookup returns CDR1 MGHRA and CDR2 YSYEKL. The CDR3 DNA follows: TGCGCCAGCAGACGAACCTCTGGAAACACCATATATTTT. Translation: CASRRTSGNTIYF.

The chain uses TRBV25-1 and TRBJ1-1; D may be TRBD1 (5 bases). The V gene lost 5 bases and the J gene lost 3 bases, with 13 bases spanning the gap. The CDR3 extends over 14 amino acids. Per germline, CDR1 MGHDK and CDR2 SYGVNS. The CDR3 is CASSLQGRYTEAFF. As DNA, the CDR3 is TGTGCCAGCAGTTTGCAGGGAAGGTACACTGAAGCTTTCTTT.

This CDR3 is CAIRRSADQETQYF. The CDR3 coding sequence is TGTGCCATCAGGCGGTCCGCGGACCAAGAGACCCAGTACTTC. The rearrangement links TRBV10-3 to TRBJ2-5, with D hard to call. V dropped 6 bases and J dropped 0 bases, with 11 bases sitting between them. The CDR3 contains 14 residues. Germline values: CDR1 ENHRY, CDR2 SYGVKD.

The V call is TRBV11-2, the J call TRBJ2-7, with TRBD2 matching over 13 bases. The CDR3 spans 15 residues. The germline V gene has CDR1 SGHAT and CDR2 FQNNGV. J was trimmed by 5 bases and V by 5 bases; bases with no gene match: 6. The CDR3, as DNA: TGTGCCAGCAGCCCCACTAGCGGGAGGGCCCACGAGCAGTACTTC. It is translated as CASSPTSGRAHEQYF.

This clone turned up a few times. CDR3 bases: TGTGCCAGCAGCCCGAGGACAGACTCCTATAATTCACCCCTCCACTTT. As protein: CASSPRTDSYNSPLHF. The gene calls are TRBV5-5 and TRBJ1-6, with D possibly TRBD1 on 6 matching bases. Germline-derived CDR1 and CDR2 are SGHKS and YYEKEE (reference sequence). CDR3 length equals 16 residues. With 4 bases removed from V and 0 bases from J, the gap between germline ends came to 11 bases.

The J gene is TRBJ2-6, the V gene TRBV10-3; no firm D call. Germline V gene sequence: CDR1 ENHRY, CDR2 SYGVKD. The length of the CDR3 is 12 residues. V was pared by 8 bases and J by 4 bases, with 6 bases between. In DNA form, the CDR3 reads TGTGCCATCTCAGAAGGGGCCAACGTCCTGACTTTC. This sequence encodes CAISEGANVLTF.

V usage is TRBV3-1 (or the pseudogene TRBV3-2) and J usage is TRBJ1-1; D possibly corresponds to TRBD1 (5 bases). CDR1 and CDR2 (germline): LGHDT, YNNKEL (reference sequence). The CDR3 is 17 residues long. Trimming shortened V by 0 bases and J by 3 bases, and 17 bases separated the two germline ends. In DNA, the CDR3 is TGTGCCAGCAGCCAAGACTTAAAGGGGTACGGGGACACTGAAGCTTTCTTT. Its translation: CASSQDLKGYGDTEAFF.

The V call is TRBV7-2, the J call TRBJ2-7; no reliable D call. The V and J ends lost 5 bases and 7 bases respectively, with 18 bases between them. Germline assignment: CDR1 SGHTA and CDR2 FQGNSA. The CDR3 length is 14 residues. In DNA form, the CDR3 reads TGTGCCAGCAGCGCACGCCCATTCGGTGGGGAGCAGTACTTC. Protein sequence: CASSARPFGGEQYF.

V is TRBV18 and J is TRBJ1-1, with D tentatively TRBD1 (5 bases). Germline loops: CDR1 KGHSH, CDR2 LQKENI. The CDR3 spans 12 residues. V was trimmed by 1 base and J by 9 bases, leaving 9 bases between them. This CDR3 is CASSPQAGKAFF. The CDR3 region has the DNA TGTGCCAGCTCACCACAGGCAGGGAAAGCTTTCTTT.

CDR3 in amino acids: CAIRGTGDYGYTF. In DNA form, the CDR3 reads TGTGCCATCAGGGGGACGGGGGACTATGGCTACACCTTC. The genes are TRBV10-3 and TRBJ1-2, with TRBD1 as a possible D gene (5 bases). Looked up from germline, CDR1 is ENHRY and CDR2 is SYGVKD. The V and J ends lost 6 bases and 3 bases respectively, with 11 bases between them. CDR3 length equals 13 residues.

The chain uses TRBV6-5 and TRBJ1-3; D is ambiguous. Germline V gene data show CDR1 as MNHEY and CDR2 as SVGAGI. This CDR3 has 12 amino acids. With 7 bases removed from V and 1 base from J, the gap between germline ends came to 5 bases. CDR3: CASKTSGNTIYF. The CDR3 DNA sequence: TGTGCCAGCAAGACGTCTGGAAACACCATATATTTT.

J is TRBJ2-5 and V is TRBV5-4; D perhaps matches TRBD2 (6 bases). Trimming took off 0 bases at V and 2 bases at J, with 8 bases between the two ends. Germline V gene data show CDR1 as SGHNT and CDR2 as YYREEE (reference sequence). The CDR3 contains 14 residues. CDR3 loop: CASSLVGGQETQYF. For the CDR3, the DNA is TGTGCCAGCAGCTTGGTTGGGGGGCAAGAGACCCAGTACTTC.

The chain links TRBV2 to TRBJ1-6; the match to TRBD1 covers 8 bases. This CDR3 comprises 15 residues. Germline V gene sequence: CDR1 SNHLY, CDR2 FYNNEI. Germline trimming cut 3 bases from V and 10 bases from J; bases unmatched to any gene: 8. CDR3: CASSERTGLGSPLHF. For the CDR3, the DNA is TGTGCCAGCAGTGAGAGGACAGGGCTAGGGTCACCCCTCCACTTT.